Listed below are T cell receptor beta chains from one sample, sequenced in a study of cytomegalovirus exposure and HLA in healthy donors. Repertoires were generated with immunoSEQ multiplex PCR, while TCRdb's copy carries only in-frame clones and drops some. Of 120,000 to 150,000 clones listed, approximately 73% are singletons. Sequenced: PBMCs. Receptor source: a woman aged 40 to 55 in good health and CMV-seronegative. CDR3s include the opening cysteine and the closing phenylalanine or tryptophan. Size values are once, few and many counts, or a class for expanded clones, and some rows have none.

clone_size	j_call	v_call	cdr3_aa
-	TRBJ2-3	TRBV5-4	CASSIAATDTQYF
-	TRBJ2-1	TRBV6-1	CASSVTGGGYEQFF
-	TRBJ1-2	TRBV18	CASSPGQAPYGYTF
-	TRBJ2-7	TRBV29-1	CSAGDRGCEQYF
-	TRBJ1-1	TRBV11-2	CASSIGPEAFF
once	TRBJ2-5	TRBV29-1	CSLGQQETQYF
-	TRBJ2-7	TRBV27	CASSLRDSQSYEQYF
few	TRBJ1-5	TRBV5-6	CASTDSYSNQPQHF
-	TRBJ1-2	TRBV19	CASTSTGSLYGYTF
-	TRBJ2-1	TRBV28	CASSLLGTGRYNEQFF
-	TRBJ2-3	TRBV7-3	CASAGGVHTDTQYF
-	TRBJ1-1	TRBV29-1	CSVAPVRGSVNTEAFF
-	TRBJ2-2	TRBV5-1	CASSSYMLGRLGNTGELFF
-	TRBJ2-5	TRBV15	CATSRDPRGQETQYF
-	TRBJ2-5	TRBV29-1	CSLLQTGQGETQYF
few	TRBJ1-1	TRBV10-3	CATGGLNTEAFF
-	TRBJ2-2	TRBV12-5	CASGSQTGGAGELFF
-	TRBJ2-3	TRBV7-2	CASSYASVGLYF
-	TRBJ1-4	TRBV12-1	CASSSGTEGEKLFF
-	TRBJ1-2	TRBV28	CARWNRDNGYTF
-	TRBJ1-3	TRBV27	CASSLSPGFYPIYF
-	TRBJ2-1	TRBV5-1	CASSLGDRSNEQFF
-	TRBJ2-2	TRBV27	CASSLGFGGGNTGELFF
-	TRBJ2-1	TRBV5-1	CASSSTSGGANEQFF
-	TRBJ1-1	TRBV19	CASRLGLNTEAFF
once	TRBJ2-3	TRBV5-4	CASSKPGQGDGLTDTQYF
-	TRBJ1-2	TRBV5-1	CASSAGQAIGYTF
few	TRBJ2-1	TRBV7-9	CASSPRGGSYNEQFF
few	TRBJ2-7	TRBV4-1	CASSQAQGIAYEQYF
-	TRBJ2-5	TRBV9	CASSVGLQETQYF
-	TRBJ2-3	TRBV6-5	CASSYQGLVGTDTQYF
-	TRBJ1-2	TRBV28	CASRPGQVVYGYTF
-	TRBJ1-1	TRBV2	CASSTQLNEAFF
-	TRBJ1-5	TRBV6-1	CASKGYGANQPQHF
-	TRBJ2-3	TRBV7-7	CASSLGLDHTDTQYF
-	TRBJ2-3	TRBV4-3	CASSQGVSGGADTQYF